This record concerns one T cell receptor (beta chain) sequence. What it binds is unknown. The ends were cut back, 2 bases at V and 2 bases at J, with 6 bases in the middle. The CDR3 covers 14 residues. The V gene's germline CDR1 is LGHDT and CDR2 YNNKEL (reference sequence). The assay was immunoSEQ multiplex PCR, and TCRdb's table has in-frame clones only and misses some. The table shows over 150,000 clones, with about 86% occurring only once. This entry comes from a study of T cell responses to AZD1222 COVID-19 vaccine. The study's findings and limits: The CD4 TCRs associated with vaccination extended across spike and predominated at 160-218 and 743-854.

Specimen: peripheral blood, collected on day 0 of MenACWY control vaccination. The clonotype originates from an adult in good health. This chain connects TRBV3-1 (or the pseudogene TRBV3-2) to TRBJ1-4; D gene ambiguous. The CDR3 DNA follows: TGTGCCAGCAGCCAACGGGGTACTAATGAAAAACTGTTTTTT. The encoded protein is CASSQRGTNEKLFF.